The present entry profiles one TCR beta chain with its context. The antigen it binds to is not known. No quality values exist for individual bases; no much larger clone is one base distant. These data originate in a study of shared T cell receptors in the human thymus (dated by TCRdb to the early 2020s). Regarding the research as a whole: The study examined how self-reactive, shared T-cell receptor alpha chains are generated in the human thymus.

V lost 0 bases and J lost 8 bases; the stretch between them is 11 bases long. The CDR3 goes from the cysteine to the phenylalanine over 14 residues. The sequence is cut down to CDR3 DNA, 42 bases in frame from base 1. CDR1 is given as LGHNA and CDR2 as YSLEER, both from the germline V gene. Receptors were amplified or captured by the immunoSEQ multiplex PCR assay. The clones in this table, taken by TCRdb from immuneACCESS, are in-frame only. Not every clone is retained; where verified, under half of the shortfall comes from an unresolved V gene, and the cause of the rest is unknown. The sample table contains hundreds of thousands of clones; only one count was recorded for approximately 80% of them. More than 0.01% of the sample is in the top ten clones. Another study also made use of these data, one on human thymus T cells. Per the second study: In Finland, the donors were immunologically healthy infants who were having open corrective cardiac surgery for congenital heart defects. Thymus tissue was obtained as surgical resects removed during corrective cardiac surgery. V and J gene segment usage appeared biased in both thymic and peripheral blood repertoires. According to the related research, thymic TCR repertoires were highly overlapping among unrelated individuals. The study characterized TCR alpha and beta repertoires from about 8 infant thymus samples and a few related peripheral blood samples. Donor ages ranging from roughly 7 to 250 days were recorded, and about six male and a couple of female infants were included in the cohort. After being mechanically released from the tissue, thymocytes were kept at -70 degrees C in pellets of roughly 8.5-34 million cells. A QIAsymphony instrument was used to extract genomic DNA from the frozen cell pellets. TCRB and TCRAD loci were amplified from a standardized quantity of quality-controlled genomic DNA using the immunoSEQ multiplex PCR assay. The V(D)J region was spanned by amplicons of a length sufficient to cover the CDR3 and to identify V and J genes. Through the commercial immunoSEQ service, the amplicons were sequenced on an Illumina platform. Primer bias and sequencing errors were corrected as previously described, and TCRAD and TCRB were defined on the basis of the IMGT database. Repertoires were analysed with immunoSEQ Analyzer 3.0 and VDJTools, covering basic statistics, V/J segment usage, diversity estimates, rarefaction and pairwise overlap. Chao1, ChaoE, Efron-Thisted, Shannon and inverse Simpson indices were used to estimate diversity, which was also estimated on datasets down-sampled to the smallest sample. For repertoire overlap, CDR3 nucleotide sequence, V gene and J gene had to match strictly, and clustering was done by Jaccard-based multidimensional scaling. On average, thymus samples gave around 880,000 unique TCRB clonotypes, whereas blood samples gave 75,000 to 95,000.

The clonotype comes from a boy younger than two with a congenital heart defect. Donor details come from another sample of the same person, matched by shared clones. The chain was built from TRBV4-3 and TRBJ2-1; a tentative D call is TRBD2 (5 bases match). Input material: thymocytes. CDR3 protein: CASSQEVAPDEQFF. The sequenced DNA: TGCGCCAGCAGCCAAGAGGTAGCGCCCGATGAGCAGTTCTTC.